The clone carrying this T cell receptor (beta chain) was seen more than once but under ten times. Antigen unknown. These data belong to a study of beta chain features in type 1 diabetes. Study-wide background: What patients shared with healthy donors was a similar profile of age, gender and cell yields. Across all samples, roughly 99 million sorted cells were examined.

Markers CD45RO/CCR7/CD25/CD127/CD95/CD27 served to sort CD4+ naive, central memory, regulatory and stem cell-like memory cells. General study points: Type 1 diabetes patients had TCRB CDR3s that were shorter (moderately but significantly so) in all four CD4+ subsets.

The CDR3 extends over 14 amino acids. Germline values: CDR1 SGHRS, CDR2 YFSETQ. V was clipped by 4 bases and J by 5 bases; unmatched bases: 7. Investigators reverse transcribed all isolated RNA, so they sequenced expressed TCRB transcripts. Generated by immunoSEQ multiplex PCR, the TCRdb table keeps only in-frame clones and is missing some. The data contain over 650,000 clones, around 15% of them seen just once; the ten biggest clones take up around 0.04%. Sequenced: naive CD4+ T cells from blood. The chain combines TRBV5-1 with TRBJ1-1, with 8 bases lining up with TRBD1. The sequence derives from a man between 18 and 29 years old with type 1 diabetes. The DNA of the CDR3 is TGCGCCAGCAGCCCGGACAGGGTGACGACTGAAGCTTTCTTT. Residues: CASSPDRVTTEAFF.